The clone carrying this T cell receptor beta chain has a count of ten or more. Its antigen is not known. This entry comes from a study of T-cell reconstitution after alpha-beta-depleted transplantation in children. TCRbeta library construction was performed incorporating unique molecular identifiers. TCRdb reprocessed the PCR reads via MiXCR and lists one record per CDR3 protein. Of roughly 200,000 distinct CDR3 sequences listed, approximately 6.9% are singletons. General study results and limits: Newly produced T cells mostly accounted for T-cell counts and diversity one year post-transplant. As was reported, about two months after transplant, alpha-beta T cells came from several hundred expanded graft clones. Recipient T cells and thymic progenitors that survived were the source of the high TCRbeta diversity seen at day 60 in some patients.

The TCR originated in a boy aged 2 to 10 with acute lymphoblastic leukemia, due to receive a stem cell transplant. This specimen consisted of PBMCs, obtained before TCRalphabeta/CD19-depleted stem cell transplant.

This CDR3 reads CASSQVRGQGADTQYF. Here the CDR3 DNA reads TGCGCCAGCAGCCAAGTGAGGGGACAGGGAGCGGATACGCAGTATTTT. This rearrangement joins TRBV4-3 to TRBJ2-3; the match to TRBD1 covers 9 bases. V lost 1 base to trimming and J lost 6 bases; unmatched junction nucleotides: 8. CDR1 is LGHNA and CDR2 is YSLEER in the germline V gene. This CDR3 spans 16 amino acids.